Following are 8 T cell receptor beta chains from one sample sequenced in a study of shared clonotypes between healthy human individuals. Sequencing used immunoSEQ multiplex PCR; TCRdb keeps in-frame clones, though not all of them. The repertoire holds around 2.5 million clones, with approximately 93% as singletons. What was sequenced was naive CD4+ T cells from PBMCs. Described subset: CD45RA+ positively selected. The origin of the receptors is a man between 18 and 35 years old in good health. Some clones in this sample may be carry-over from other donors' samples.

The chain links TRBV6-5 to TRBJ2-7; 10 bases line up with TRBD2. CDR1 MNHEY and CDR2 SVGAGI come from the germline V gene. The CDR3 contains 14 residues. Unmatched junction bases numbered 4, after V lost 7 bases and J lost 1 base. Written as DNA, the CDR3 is TGTGCCAGCACCCGAGCGGGAGGGTCCTACGAGCAGTACTTC. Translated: CASTRAGGSYEQYF.

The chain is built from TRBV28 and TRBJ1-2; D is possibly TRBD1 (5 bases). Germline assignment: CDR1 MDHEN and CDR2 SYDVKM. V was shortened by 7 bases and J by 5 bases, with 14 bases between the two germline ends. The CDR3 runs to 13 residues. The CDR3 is CASTLAGIYGYTF. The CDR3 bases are TGTGCCAGCACTCTCGCAGGGATTTATGGCTACACCTTC.

The CDR3: CASSERSGYEQYF. The CDR3 bases are TGTGCCAGCAGTGAAAGGTCGGGCTACGAGCAGTACTTC. This chain connects TRBV2 to TRBJ2-7; D remains ambiguous. This CDR3 region has 13 residues. V dropped 2 bases and J dropped 3 bases, with 8 bases sitting between them. Germline V gene data show CDR1 as SNHLY and CDR2 as FYNNEI.

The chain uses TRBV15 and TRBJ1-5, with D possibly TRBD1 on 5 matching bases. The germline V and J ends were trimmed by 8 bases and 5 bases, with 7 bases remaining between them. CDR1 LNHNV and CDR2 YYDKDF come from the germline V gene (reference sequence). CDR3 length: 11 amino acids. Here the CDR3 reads CATGGDQPQHF. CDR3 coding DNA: TGTGCCACCGGGGGGGATCAGCCCCAGCATTTT.

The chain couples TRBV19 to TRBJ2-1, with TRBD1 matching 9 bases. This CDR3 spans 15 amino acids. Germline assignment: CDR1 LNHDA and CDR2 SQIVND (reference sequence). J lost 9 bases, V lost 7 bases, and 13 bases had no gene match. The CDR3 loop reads CASTLGQGSISEQFF. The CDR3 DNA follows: TGTGCCAGTACCCTAGGACAGGGGTCTATATCTGAGCAGTTCTTC.

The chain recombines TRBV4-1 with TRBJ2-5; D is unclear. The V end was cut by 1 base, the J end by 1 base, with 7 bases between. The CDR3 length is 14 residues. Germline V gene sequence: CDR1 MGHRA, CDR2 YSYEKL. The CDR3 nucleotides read TGCGCCAGCAGCCAAGTCACGGCCCAAGAGACCCAGTACTTC. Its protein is CASSQVTAQETQYF.

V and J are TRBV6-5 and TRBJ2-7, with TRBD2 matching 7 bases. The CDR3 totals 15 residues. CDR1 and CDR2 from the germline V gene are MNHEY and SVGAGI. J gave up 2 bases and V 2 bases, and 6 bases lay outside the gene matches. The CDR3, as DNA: TGTGCCAGCAGTTACATGGCGGGAGTGGCCTACGAGCAGTACTTC. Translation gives CASSYMAGVAYEQYF.

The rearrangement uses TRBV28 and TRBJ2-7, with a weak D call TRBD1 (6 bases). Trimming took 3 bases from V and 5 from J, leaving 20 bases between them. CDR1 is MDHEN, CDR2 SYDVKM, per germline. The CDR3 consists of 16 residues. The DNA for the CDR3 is TGTGCCAGCAGTTTCGGTGGGACACCTCATCCCAACGAGCAGTACTTC. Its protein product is CASSFGGTPHPNEQYF.